These T cell receptor beta chains were read from a single sample in a study of blood T cell repertoires in COVID-19. Profiling relied on immunoSEQ multiplex PCR, and the TCRdb table lists in-frame clones only, not all of them. This table holds 150,000 to 200,000 clones, over 75% found once. The sequenced material came from PBMCs or T cells enriched from blood (not recorded which). These receptors originate from a young woman who had recovered from COVID-19. Each CDR3 is given with its conserved first and last residue. The order of the fields is V gene, CDR3 length, J gene, CDR3 protein.

TRBV5-1	15	TRBJ2-7	CASSLWTGSSYEQYF
TRBV2	13	TRBJ2-1	CASSPLGAAREFF
TRBV6-5	13	TRBJ2-5	CASSPGTGVAQYF
TRBV18	15	TRBJ1-1	CASSPRGGENTEAFF
TRBV5-4	15	TRBJ2-7	CASSLARGVTYEQYF
TRBV28	12	TRBJ1-3	CASNSLRNTIYF
TRBV5-1	17	TRBJ2-1	CASSLVGLAGGGSEQFF
TRBV2	15	TRBJ1-2	CASSAYRGDNYGYTF
TRBV18	17	TRBJ1-1	CASSPPVGTGKNTEAFF
TRBV7-2	18	TRBJ2-1	CASSPYPTSSGGGNEQFF
TRBV7-2	15	TRBJ2-3	CASSPDRAGGDTQYF